The sequence of this T cell receptor (beta chain) was determined in a study of T cell changes during pregnancy in multiple sclerosis. CDR1 MNHEY and CDR2 SMNVEV come from the germline V gene (reference sequence). This CDR3 is built from 15 residues. V lost 5 bases and J lost 4, with 17 bases in between. Sequencing used immunoSEQ multiplex PCR; TCRdb keeps in-frame clones, though not all of them. The sample records approximately 120,000 clones, roughly 95% being singletons. The TCR originated in a female donor with multiple sclerosis, enrolled in a pregnancy study. The V gene is TRBV27, the J gene TRBJ1-2, with a weak D call TRBD1 (5 bases). Source: peripheral blood, taken after pregnancy. CDR3 amino acids: CASSLDVAGGYGYTF. The CDR3 coding sequence is TGTGCCAGCAGTCTCGACGTCGCCGGGGGCTATGGCTACACCTTC.